This T cell receptor beta chain was sequenced for a study of control samples from healthy donors and cancer patients. The method was immunoSEQ multiplex PCR; TCRdb's version includes in-frame clones alone and lacks a portion of them. The sample holds 95,000 to 150,000 clones, approximately 90% seen once. This clone has just one count. The CDR3 totals 18 residues. In germline, CDR1 is LNHNV, CDR2 YYDKDF (reference sequence). Trimming took 0 bases from V and 4 from J, leaving 19 bases between them. The chain links TRBV15 to TRBJ1-5, with no clear D. The sequencing sample was made of blood. This receptor was identified in a woman younger than 35 in good health. The CDR3 reads CATSREGSIGGRNQPQHF. The CDR3 DNA follows: TGTGCCACCAGCAGAGAAGGGTCTATCGGAGGCCGTAATCAGCCCCAGCATTTT.